Reported below is one T cell receptor (beta chain). This specimen comes from a study of blood T cell repertoires in COVID-19. Overall study: Collection of acute and convalescent COVID-19 samples took place in the United States, Italy and Spain. PBMCs, B-cell-depleted T cells, or T cells were the source of the cDNA or gDNA that made up the material.

Original methodology: Amplification from reference gene primers served as the basis for estimated nucleated cell counts. Measured with immunoSEQ multiplex PCR; TCRdb has only the in-frame clones, and not every one. V, J and clone size were drawn from that table, and D and trimming were deduced from the DNA. The table has hundreds of thousands of clones, around 90% seen once. Germline V gene lookup returns CDR1 SGHRS and CDR2 YFSETQ. Deletions cut 6 bases from V and 7 bases from J, with 17 bases between. This CDR3 spans 14 amino acids. The sequence derives from a woman aged 18-29 years who had recovered from COVID-19. The sample taken for sequencing was peripheral blood. The chain carries TRBV5-1 and TRBJ2-1, with a weak D call TRBD2 (6 bases). CDR3 protein: CASKKVEGKNEQFF. CDR3 nucleotides: TGCGCCAGCAAGAAGGTGGAGGGGAAAAATGAGCAGTTCTTC.